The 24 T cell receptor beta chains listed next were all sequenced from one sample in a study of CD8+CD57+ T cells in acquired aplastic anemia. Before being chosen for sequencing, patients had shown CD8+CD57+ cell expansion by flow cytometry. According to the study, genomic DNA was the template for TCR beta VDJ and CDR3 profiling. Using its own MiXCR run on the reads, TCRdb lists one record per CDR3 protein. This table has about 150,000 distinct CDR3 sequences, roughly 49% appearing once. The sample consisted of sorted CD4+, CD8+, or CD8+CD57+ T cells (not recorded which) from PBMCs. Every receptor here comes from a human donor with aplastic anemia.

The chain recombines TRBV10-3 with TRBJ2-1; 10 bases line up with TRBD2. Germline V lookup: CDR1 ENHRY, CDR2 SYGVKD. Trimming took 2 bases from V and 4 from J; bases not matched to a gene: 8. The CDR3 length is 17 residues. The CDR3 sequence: CAISELLAGGTYNEQFF. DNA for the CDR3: TGTGCCATCAGTGAGCTATTAGCGGGGGGCACTTACAATGAGCAGTTCTTC.

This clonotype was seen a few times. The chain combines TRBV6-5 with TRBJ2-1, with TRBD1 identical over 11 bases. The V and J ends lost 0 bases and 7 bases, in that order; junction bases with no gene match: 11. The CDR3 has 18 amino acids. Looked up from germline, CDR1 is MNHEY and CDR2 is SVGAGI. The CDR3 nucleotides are TGTGCCAGCAGTTACTCGTTATTCCGTCGGGACAGGGGGAATGAGCAGTTCTTC. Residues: CASSYSLFRRDRGNEQFF.

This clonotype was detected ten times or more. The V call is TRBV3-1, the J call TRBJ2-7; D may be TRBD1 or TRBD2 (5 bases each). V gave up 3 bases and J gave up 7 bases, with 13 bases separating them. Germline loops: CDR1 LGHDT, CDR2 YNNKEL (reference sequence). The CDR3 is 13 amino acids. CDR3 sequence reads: CASSQGVNREQYF. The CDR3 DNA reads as TGTGCCAGCAGCCAGGGGGTCAACCGAGAGCAGTACTTC.

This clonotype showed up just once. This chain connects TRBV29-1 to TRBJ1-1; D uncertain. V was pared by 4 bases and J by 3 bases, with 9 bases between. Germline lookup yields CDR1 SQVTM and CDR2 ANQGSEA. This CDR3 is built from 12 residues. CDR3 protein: CSVGVSYTEAFF. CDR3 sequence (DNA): TGCAGCGTTGGGGTCTCATACACTGAAGCTTTCTTT.

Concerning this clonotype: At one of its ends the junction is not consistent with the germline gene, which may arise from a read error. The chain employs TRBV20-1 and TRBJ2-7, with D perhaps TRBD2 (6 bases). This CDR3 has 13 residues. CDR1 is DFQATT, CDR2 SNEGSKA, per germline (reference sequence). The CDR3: CSASGTQVYGQYF. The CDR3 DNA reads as TGCAGTGCTTCGGGGACTCAAGTCTACGGGCAGTACTTC.

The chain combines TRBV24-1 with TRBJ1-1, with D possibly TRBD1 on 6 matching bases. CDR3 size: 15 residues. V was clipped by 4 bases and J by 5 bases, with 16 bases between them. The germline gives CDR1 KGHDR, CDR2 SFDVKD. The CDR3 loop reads CATSDQVQGRTEAFF. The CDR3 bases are TGTGCCACCAGTGACCAAGTACAGGGAAGGACTGAAGCTTTCTTT.

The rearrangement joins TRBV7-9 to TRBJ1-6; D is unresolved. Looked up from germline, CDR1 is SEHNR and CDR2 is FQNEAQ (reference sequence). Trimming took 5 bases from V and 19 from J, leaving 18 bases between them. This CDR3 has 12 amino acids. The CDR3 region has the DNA TGTGCCAGCAGCCCCGGACTAACAAGGCTTCACTTT. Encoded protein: CASSPGLTRLHF.

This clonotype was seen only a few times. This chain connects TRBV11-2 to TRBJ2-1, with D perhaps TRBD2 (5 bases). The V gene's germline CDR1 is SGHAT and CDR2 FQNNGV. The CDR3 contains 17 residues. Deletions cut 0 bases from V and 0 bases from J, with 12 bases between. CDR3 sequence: CASSLEPGMASYNEQFF. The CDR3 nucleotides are TGTGCCAGCAGCTTAGAGCCCGGGATGGCCTCCTACAATGAGCAGTTCTTC.

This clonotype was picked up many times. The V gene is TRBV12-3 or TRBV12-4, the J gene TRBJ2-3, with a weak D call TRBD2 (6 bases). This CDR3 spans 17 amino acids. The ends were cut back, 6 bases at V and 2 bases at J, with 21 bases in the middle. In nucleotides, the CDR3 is TGTGCCAGCAGCTCCCGAGGGACTCCGAGGGACACAGATACGCAGTATTTT. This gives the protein CASSSRGTPRDTDTQYF.

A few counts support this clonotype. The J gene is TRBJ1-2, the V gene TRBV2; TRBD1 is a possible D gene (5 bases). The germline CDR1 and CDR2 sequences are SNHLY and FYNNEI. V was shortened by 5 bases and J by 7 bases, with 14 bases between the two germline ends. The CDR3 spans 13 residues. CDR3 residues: CASSLDSRGGYTF. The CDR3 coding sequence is TGTGCCAGCAGTTTAGACAGCCGAGGTGGCTACACCTTC.

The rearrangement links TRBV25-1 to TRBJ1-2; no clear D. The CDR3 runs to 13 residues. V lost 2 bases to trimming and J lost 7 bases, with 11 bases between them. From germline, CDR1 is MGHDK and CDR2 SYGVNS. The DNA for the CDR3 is TGTGCCAGCAGTGAACTTAACAGACCTGGCTACACCTTC. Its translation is CASSELNRPGYTF.

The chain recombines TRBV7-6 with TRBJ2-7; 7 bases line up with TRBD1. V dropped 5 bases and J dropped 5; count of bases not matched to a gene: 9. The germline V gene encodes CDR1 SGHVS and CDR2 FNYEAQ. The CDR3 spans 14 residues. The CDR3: CASSPRTGRDEQYF. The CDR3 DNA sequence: TGTGCCAGCAGCCCTCGGACAGGTCGCGACGAGCAGTACTTC. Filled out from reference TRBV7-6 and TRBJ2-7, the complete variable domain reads GAGVSQSPRYKVTKRGQDVALRCDPISGHVSLYWYRQALGQGPEFLTYFNYEAQQDKSGLPNDRFSAERPEGSISTLTIQRTEQRDSAMYRCASSPRTGRDEQYFGPGTRLTVT.

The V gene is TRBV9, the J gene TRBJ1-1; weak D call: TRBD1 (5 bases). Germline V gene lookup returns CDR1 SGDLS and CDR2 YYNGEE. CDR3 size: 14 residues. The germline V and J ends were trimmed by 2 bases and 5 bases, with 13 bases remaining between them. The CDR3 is CASSVPGQGTEAFF. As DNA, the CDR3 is TGTGCCAGCAGCGTGCCGGGGCAAGGGACTGAAGCTTTCTTT.

The CDR3 coding sequence is TGTGCCACCAGTGTCAACCGGGACAGGGGAGATACGCAGTATTTT. This translates into CATSVNRDRGDTQYF. The chain couples TRBV24-1 to TRBJ2-3; 10 bases match TRBD1. This CDR3 has 15 residues. V shed 5 bases and J 5 bases; nucleotides not matched to a gene: 6. Germline lookup yields CDR1 KGHDR and CDR2 SFDVKD.

The CDR3 DNA sequence: TGTGCCAGTAGTAATCCGGGACGCGAGCAGTACTTC. Translating gives CASSNPGREQYF. The V gene is TRBV19, the J gene TRBJ2-7, with D perhaps TRBD1 or TRBD2 (5 bases each). The CDR3 is made up of 12 amino acids. Germline V gene sequence: CDR1 LNHDA, CDR2 SQIVND (reference sequence). The V and J ends lost 4 bases and 6 bases respectively, with 10 bases between them.

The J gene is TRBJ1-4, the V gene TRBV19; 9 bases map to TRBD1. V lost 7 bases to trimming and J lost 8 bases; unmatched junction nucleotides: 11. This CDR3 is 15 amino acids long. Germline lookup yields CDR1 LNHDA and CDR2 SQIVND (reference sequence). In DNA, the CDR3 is TGTGCCAGTACCCGATGGACCGGGACAGGGGAAAAACTGTTTTTT. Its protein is CASTRWTGTGEKLFF.

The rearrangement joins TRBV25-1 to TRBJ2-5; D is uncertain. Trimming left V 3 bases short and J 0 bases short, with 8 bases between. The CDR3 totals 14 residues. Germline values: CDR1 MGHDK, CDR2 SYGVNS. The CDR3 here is CASSEGSYQETQYF. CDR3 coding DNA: TGTGCCAGCAGTGAGGGATCGTACCAAGAGACCCAGTACTTC.

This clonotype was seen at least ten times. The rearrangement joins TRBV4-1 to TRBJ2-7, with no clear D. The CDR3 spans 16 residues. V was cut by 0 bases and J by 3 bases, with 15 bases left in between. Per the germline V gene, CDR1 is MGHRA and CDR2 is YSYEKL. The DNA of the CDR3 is TGCGCCAGCAGCCAAGATCTGGCCACCTTCTACTACGAGCAGTACTTC. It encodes CASSQDLATFYYEQYF.

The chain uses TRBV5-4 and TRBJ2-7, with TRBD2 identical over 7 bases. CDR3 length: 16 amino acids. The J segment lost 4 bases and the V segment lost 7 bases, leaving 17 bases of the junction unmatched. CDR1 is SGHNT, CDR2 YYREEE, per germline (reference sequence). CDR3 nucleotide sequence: TGTGCCAGCCCACCGGGAAGGGAGGGGTCCAAGTACGAGCAGTACTTC. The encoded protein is CASPPGREGSKYEQYF.

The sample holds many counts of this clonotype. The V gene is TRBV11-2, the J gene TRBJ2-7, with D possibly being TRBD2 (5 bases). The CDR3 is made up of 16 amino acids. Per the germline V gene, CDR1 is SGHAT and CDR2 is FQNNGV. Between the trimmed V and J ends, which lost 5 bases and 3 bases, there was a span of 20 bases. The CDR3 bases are TGTGCCAGCAGCCCCCACTATCGGGATTCGATCTACGAGCAGTACTTC. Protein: CASSPHYRDSIYEQYF. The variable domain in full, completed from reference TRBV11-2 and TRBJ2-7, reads EAGVAQSPRYKIIEKRQSVAFWCNPISGHATLYWYQQILGQGPKLLIQFQNNGVVDDSQLPKDRFSAERLKGVDSTLKIQPAKLEDSAVYLCASSPHYRDSIYEQYFGPGTRLTVT.

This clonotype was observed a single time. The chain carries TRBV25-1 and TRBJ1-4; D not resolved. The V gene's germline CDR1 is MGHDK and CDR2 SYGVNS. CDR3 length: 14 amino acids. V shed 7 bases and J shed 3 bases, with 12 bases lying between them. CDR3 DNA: TGTGCCAGCACCGATAGTGGTTCTAATGAAAAACTGTTTTTT. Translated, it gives CASTDSGSNEKLFF.

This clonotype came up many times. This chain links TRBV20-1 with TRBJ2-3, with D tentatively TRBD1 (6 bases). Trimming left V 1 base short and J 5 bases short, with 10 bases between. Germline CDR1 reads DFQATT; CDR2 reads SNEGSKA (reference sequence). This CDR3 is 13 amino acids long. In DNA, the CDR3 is TGCAGTGCTAGAGGAGGGGGTAGAGATACGCAGTATTTT. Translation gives CSARGGGRDTQYF.

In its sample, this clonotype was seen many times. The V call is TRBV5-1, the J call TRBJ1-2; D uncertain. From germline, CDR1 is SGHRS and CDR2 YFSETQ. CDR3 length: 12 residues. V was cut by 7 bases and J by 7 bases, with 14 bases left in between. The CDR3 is CASAPIRVGYTF. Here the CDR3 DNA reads TGCGCCAGCGCCCCTATTCGGGTTGGCTACACCTTC.

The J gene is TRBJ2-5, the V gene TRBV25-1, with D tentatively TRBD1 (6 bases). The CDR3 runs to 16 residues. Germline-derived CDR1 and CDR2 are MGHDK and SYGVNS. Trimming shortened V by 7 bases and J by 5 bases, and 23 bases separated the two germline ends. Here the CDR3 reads CASKSPPGVTDETQYF. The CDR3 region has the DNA TGTGCCAGCAAGTCTCCCCCAGGGGTTACCGACGAGACCCAGTACTTC.